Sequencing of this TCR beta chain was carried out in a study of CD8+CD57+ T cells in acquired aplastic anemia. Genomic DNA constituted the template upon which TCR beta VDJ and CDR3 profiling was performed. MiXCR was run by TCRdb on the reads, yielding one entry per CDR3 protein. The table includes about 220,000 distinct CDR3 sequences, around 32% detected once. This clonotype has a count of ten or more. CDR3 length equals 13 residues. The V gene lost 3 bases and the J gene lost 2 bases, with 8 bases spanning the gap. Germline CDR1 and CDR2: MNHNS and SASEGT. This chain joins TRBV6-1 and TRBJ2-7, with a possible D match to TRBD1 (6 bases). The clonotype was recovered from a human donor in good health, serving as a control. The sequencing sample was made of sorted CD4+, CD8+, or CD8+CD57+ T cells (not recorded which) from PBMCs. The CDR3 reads CASSEGAPYEQYF. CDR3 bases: TGTGCCAGCAGTGAGGGGGCCCCCTACGAGCAGTACTTC.